Shown below are 6 T cell receptor beta chains from a single sample sequenced in a study of CD8 T cells in ankylosing spondylitis. TCRdb re-called the 5' RACE reads with MiXCR, one entry per CDR3 protein. The sample holds a few hundred thousand distinct CDR3 sequences, roughly a tenth seen once. The sequenced material came from blood, either unsorted or a sorted T cell fraction (not recorded which). The receptors were sampled from a male donor with ankylosing spondylitis or in good health (not recorded which).

Ten or more counts support this clonotype. The genes are TRBV5-1 and TRBJ2-1; 10 bases match TRBD2. Germline CDR1 is SGHRS and CDR2 is YFSETQ. Germline trimming cut 4 bases from V and 8 bases from J; bases unmatched to any gene: 6. This CDR3 has 14 residues. CDR3 bases: TGCGCCAGCAGCCCAGCGGGGGGGCCAGATGAGCAGTTCTTC. It specifies CASSPAGGPDEQFF.

Many counts were recorded for this clonotype. This chain connects TRBV3-1 to TRBJ2-1; 7 bases match TRBD2. Unmatched junction bases numbered 3, after V lost 1 base and J lost 0 bases. The CDR3 totals 16 residues. Germline V gives CDR1 LGHDT, CDR2 YNNKEL (reference sequence). The CDR3 nucleotides are TGTGCCAGCAGCCAAGTGGGCGGGAGCTCCTACAATGAGCAGTTCTTC. Translated, it gives CASSQVGGSSYNEQFF.

This clonotype was recorded many times. Here the CDR3 DNA reads TGTGCCAGCAGCTTACCCTCTGGAAACACCATATATTTT. This translates into CASSLPSGNTIYF. This chain joins TRBV11-2 and TRBJ1-3; no clear D gene. The CDR3 sequence is 13 residues long. CDR1 and CDR2 (germline): SGHAT, FQNNGV. The V and J ends lost 2 bases and 0 bases respectively, with 2 bases between them.

This clonotype showed up many times. The chain couples TRBV7-2 to TRBJ2-3; 11 bases agree with TRBD2. CDR1 and CDR2 (germline): SGHTA, FQGNSA. This CDR3 comprises 16 residues. J lost 5 bases, V lost 0 bases, and 4 bases had no gene match. The CDR3 nucleotides are TGTGCCAGCAGCTTAGCGGTAGCGGGGGGGGAAGATACGCAGTATTTT. Its protein is CASSLAVAGGEDTQYF.

This clonotype has a handful of counts. The CDR3, as DNA: TGTGCCAGCAGCTCCCCGAGGCCAGGGGATGAAAAACTGTTTTTT. It specifies CASSSPRPGDEKLFF. This chain connects TRBV7-6 to TRBJ1-4; tentatively, D is TRBD1 (6 bases). V lost 4 bases and J 6 bases, leaving 15 bases between the germline ends. Germline assignment: CDR1 SGHVS and CDR2 FNYEAQ. This CDR3 region has 15 residues.

This clonotype was picked up many times. V is TRBV30 and J is TRBJ1-2, with unresolved D. Between the trimmed V and J ends, which lost 3 bases and 7 bases, there was a span of 12 bases. Germline V gives CDR1 GTSNPN, CDR2 SVGIG (reference sequence). The length of the CDR3 is 12 residues. DNA of the CDR3: TGTGCCTGGAGCTCTTCAGTTGGTGGCTACACCTTC. This encodes CAWSSSVGGYTF.